Many counts were recorded for the clone carrying this T cell receptor beta chain. Antigen unknown. Unmatched junction bases numbered 11, after V lost 6 bases and J lost 6 bases. CDR3 length equals 14 residues. Germline values: CDR1 DFQATT, CDR2 SNEGSKA (reference sequence). This specimen belongs to a study of neurological immune-mediated disorders. Sequencing of 15-18 subjects in each run yielded over 180 million TCR-beta sequences. TCRdb itself ran the 5' RACE reads through MiXCR, one entry per CDR3 protein. The sample has under 25,000 distinct CDR3 sequences, more than 2% seen once. General observations from the study: When the repertoires were sorted by phylogenetic grouping, those of 18 of 34 multiple sclerosis patients ended up in one related-CDR3 cluster, a possible signature.

The TCR was taken from a woman aged 18-30 years with multiple sclerosis. The sequencing input was PBMCs. The chain has TRBV20-1 and TRBJ1-1; 9 nucleotides agree with TRBD1. CDR3: CSALTGQGPAEAFF. In nucleotides, the CDR3 is TGCAGTGCCCTTACGGGACAGGGCCCTGCTGAAGCTTTCTTT.